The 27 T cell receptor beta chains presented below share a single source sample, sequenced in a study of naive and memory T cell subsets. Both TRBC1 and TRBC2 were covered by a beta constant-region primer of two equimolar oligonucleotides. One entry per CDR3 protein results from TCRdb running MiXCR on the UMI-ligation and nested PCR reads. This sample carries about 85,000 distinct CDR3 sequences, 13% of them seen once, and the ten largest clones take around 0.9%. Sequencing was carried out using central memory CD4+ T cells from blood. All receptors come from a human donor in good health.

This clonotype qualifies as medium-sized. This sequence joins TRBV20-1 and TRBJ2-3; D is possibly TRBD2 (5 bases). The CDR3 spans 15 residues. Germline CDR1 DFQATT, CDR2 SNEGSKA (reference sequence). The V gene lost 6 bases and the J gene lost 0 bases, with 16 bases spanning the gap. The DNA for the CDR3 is TGCAGTGCCACCCGTGGCGAGGGTAGCACAGATACGCAGTATTTT. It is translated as CSATRGEGSTDTQYF.

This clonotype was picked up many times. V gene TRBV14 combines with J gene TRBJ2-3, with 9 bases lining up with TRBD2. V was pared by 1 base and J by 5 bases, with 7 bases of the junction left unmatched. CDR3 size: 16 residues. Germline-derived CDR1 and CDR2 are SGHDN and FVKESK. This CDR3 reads CASSQVFAGGRDTQYF. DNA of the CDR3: TGTGCCAGCAGCCAAGTGTTCGCGGGAGGGAGAGATACGCAGTATTTT.

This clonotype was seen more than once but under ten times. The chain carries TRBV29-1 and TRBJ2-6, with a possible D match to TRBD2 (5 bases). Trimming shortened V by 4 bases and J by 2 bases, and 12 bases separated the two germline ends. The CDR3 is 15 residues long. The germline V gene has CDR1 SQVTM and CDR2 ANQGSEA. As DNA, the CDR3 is TGCAGCGTTGTGCTGGAGGAGGCTGGGGCCAACGTCCTGACTTTC. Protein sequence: CSVVLEEAGANVLTF.

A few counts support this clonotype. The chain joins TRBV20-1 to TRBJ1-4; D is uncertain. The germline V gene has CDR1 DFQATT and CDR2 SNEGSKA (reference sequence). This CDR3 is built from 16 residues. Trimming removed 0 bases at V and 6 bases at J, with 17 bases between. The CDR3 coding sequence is TGCAGTGCTAGAGATCCCGGACGAGGGCGGCATGAAAAACTGTTTTTT. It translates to CSARDPGRGRHEKLFF.

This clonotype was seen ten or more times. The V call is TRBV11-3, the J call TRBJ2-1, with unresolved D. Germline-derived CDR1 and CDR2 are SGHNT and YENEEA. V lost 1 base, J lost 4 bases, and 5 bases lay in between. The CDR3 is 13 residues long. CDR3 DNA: TGTGCCAGCAGCTTAGGTTCTTACAATGAGCAGTTCTTC. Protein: CASSLGSYNEQFF.

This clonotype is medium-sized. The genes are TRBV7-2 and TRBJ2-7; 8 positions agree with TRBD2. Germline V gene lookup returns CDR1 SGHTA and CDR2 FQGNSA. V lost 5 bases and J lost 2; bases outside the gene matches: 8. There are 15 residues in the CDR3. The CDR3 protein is CASSRIAGPTYEQYF. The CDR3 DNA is TGTGCCAGCAGCCGAATAGCGGGGCCCACCTACGAGCAGTACTTC.

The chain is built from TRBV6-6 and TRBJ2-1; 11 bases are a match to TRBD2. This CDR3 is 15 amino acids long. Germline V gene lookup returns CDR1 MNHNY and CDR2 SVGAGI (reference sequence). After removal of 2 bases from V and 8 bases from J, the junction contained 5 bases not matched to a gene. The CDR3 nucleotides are TGTGCCAGCAGTTACACTAGCGGGAGTTCTGATGAGCAGTTCTTC. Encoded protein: CASSYTSGSSDEQFF.

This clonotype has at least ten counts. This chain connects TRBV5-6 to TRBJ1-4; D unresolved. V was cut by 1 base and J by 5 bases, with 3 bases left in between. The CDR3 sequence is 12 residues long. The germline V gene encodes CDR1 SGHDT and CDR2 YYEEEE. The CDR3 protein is CASSLQNEKLFF. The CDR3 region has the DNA TGTGCCAGCAGCTTGCAGAATGAAAAACTGTTTTTT.

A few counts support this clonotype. The CDR3 DNA sequence: TGTGCCAGCAGTTTATTAGAAGAGACCCAGTACTTC. This translates into CASSLLEETQYF. The chain links TRBV12-3 or TRBV12-4 to TRBJ2-5; no firm D call. The CDR3 has 12 amino acids. V was pared by 2 bases and J by 3 bases, with 4 bases between.

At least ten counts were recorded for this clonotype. The CDR3 region is CSATRGGPGLAGAQETQYF. CDR3 sequence (DNA): TGCAGTGCCACCCGGGGAGGTCCGGGACTAGCGGGTGCACAAGAGACCCAGTACTTC. The rearrangement uses TRBV20-1 and TRBJ2-5; 12 bases align to TRBD2. Trimming took 6 bases from V and 2 from J; bases not matched to a gene: 19. This CDR3 spans 19 amino acids. Germline V CDR1 and CDR2: DFQATT, SNEGSKA (reference sequence).

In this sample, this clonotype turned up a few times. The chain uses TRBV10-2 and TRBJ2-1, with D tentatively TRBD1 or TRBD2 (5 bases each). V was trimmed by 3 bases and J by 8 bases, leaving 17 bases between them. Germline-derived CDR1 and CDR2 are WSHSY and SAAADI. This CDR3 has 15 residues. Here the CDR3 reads CASSEQRNPGHEQFF. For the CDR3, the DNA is TGCGCCAGCAGTGAACAGCGGAACCCGGGGCATGAGCAGTTCTTC.

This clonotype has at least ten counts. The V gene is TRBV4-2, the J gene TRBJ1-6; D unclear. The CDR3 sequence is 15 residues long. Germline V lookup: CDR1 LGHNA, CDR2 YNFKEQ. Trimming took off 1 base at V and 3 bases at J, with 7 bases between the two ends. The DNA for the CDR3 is TGTGCCAGCAGCCAAGTTCAGAGCTATAATTCACCCCTCCACTTT. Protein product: CASSQVQSYNSPLHF.

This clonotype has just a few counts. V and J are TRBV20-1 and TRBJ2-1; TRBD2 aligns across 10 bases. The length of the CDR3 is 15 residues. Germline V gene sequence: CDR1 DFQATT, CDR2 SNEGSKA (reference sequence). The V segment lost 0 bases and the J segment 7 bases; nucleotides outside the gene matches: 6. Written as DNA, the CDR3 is TGCAGTGCTAGAGATCCTAGCGGGAGTAAAAATGAGCAGTTCTTC. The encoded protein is CSARDPSGSKNEQFF.

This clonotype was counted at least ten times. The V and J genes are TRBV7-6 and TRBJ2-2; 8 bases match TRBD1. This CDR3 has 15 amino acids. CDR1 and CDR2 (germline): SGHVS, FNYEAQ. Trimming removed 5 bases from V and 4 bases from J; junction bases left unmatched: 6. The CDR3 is CASSPWTGSTGELFF. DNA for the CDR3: TGTGCCAGCAGCCCATGGACAGGGAGCACCGGGGAGCTGTTTTTT.

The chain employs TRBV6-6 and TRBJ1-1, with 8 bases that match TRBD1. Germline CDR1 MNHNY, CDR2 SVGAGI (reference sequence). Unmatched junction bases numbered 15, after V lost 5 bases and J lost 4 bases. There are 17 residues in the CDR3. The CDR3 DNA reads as TGTGCCAGCAGTCCTAGATTGGACAGGGTAGCGATCACTGAAGCTTTCTTT. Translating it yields CASSPRLDRVAITEAFF.

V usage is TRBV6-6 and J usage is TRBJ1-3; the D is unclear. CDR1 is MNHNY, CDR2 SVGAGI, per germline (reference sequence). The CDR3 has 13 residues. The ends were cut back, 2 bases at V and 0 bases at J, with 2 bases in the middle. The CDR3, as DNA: TGTGCCAGCAGTTACCCCTCTGGAAACACCATATATTTT. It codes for CASSYPSGNTIYF.

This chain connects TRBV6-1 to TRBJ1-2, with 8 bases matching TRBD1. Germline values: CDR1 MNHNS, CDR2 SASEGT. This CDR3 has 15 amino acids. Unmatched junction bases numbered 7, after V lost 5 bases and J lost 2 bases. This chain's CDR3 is CASSPDRGINYGYTF. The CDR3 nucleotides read TGTGCCAGCAGTCCTGACAGGGGCATAAACTATGGCTACACCTTC.

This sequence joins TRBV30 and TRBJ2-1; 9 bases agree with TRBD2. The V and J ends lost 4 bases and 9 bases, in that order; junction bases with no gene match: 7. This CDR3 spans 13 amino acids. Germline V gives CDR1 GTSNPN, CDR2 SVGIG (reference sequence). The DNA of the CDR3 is TGTGCCTGGATATTAGCGGGAGTTGGTGAGCAGTTCTTC. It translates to CAWILAGVGEQFF. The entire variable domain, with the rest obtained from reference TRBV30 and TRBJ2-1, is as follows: SQTIHQWPATLVQPVGSPLSLECTVEGTSNPNLYWYRQAAGRGLQLLFYSVGIGQISSEVPQNLSASRPQDRQFILSSKKLLLSDSGFYLCAWILAGVGEQFFGPGTRLTVL.

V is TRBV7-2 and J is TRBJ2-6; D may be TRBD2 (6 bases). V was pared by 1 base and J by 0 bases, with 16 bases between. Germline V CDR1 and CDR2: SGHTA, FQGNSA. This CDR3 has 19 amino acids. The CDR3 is CASSLVGGAGSSGANVLTF. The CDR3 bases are TGTGCCAGCAGCTTAGTGGGGGGAGCCGGGAGCTCTGGGGCCAACGTCCTGACTTTC.

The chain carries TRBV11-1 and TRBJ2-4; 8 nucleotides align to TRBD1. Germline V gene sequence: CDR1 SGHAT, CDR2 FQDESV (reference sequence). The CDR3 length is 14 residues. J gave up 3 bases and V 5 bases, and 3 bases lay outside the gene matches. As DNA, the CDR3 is TGTGCCAGCAGCCTGGGGACAGGCAAAAACATTCAGTACTTC. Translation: CASSLGTGKNIQYF.

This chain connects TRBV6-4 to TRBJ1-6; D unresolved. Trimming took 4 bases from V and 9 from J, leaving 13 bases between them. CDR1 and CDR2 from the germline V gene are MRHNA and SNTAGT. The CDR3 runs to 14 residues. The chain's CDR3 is CASSGADRGSPLHF. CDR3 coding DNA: TGTGCCAGCAGTGGGGCTGACCGTGGTTCACCCCTCCACTTT.

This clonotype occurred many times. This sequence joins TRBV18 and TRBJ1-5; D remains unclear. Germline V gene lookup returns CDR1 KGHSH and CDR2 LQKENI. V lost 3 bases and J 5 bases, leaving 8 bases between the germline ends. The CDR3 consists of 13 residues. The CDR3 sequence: CASSPRSDQPQHF. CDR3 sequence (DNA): TGTGCCAGCTCACCCCGCTCGGATCAGCCCCAGCATTTT. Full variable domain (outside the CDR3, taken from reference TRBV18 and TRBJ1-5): NAGVMQNPRHLVRRRGQEARLRCSPMKGHSHVYWYRQLPEEGLKFMVYLQKENIIDESGMPKERFSAEFPKEGPSILRIQQVVRGDSAAYFCASSPRSDQPQHFGDGTRLSIL.

The DNA for the CDR3 is TGTGCCATCAGTGGAGCGGGATCCGACTACGAGCAGTACTTC. It translates to CAISGAGSDYEQYF. The chain recombines TRBV10-3 with TRBJ2-7; 7 bases map to TRBD2. The CDR3 runs 14 residues. From germline, CDR1 is ENHRY and CDR2 SYGVKD. Germline trimming cut 4 bases from V and 3 bases from J; bases unmatched to any gene: 6.

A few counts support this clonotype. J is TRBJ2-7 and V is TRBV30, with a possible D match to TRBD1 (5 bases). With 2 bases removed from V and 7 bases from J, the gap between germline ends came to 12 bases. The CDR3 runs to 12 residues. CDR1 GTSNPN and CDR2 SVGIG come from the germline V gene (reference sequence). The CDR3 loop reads CAWSSRGTEQYF. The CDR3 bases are TGTGCCTGGAGTTCAAGGGGAACGGAGCAGTACTTC.

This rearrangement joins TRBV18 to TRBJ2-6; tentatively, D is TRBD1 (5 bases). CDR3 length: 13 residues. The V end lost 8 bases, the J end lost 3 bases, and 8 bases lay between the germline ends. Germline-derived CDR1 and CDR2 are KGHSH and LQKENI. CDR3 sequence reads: CASEGDGANVLTF. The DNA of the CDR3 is TGTGCCAGCGAAGGGGATGGGGCCAACGTCCTGACTTTC.

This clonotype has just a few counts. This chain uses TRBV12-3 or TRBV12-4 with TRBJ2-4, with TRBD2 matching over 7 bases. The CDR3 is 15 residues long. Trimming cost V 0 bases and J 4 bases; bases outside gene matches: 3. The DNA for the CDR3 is TGTGCCAGCAGTTTAGCTTGGACTAGTAAAAACATTCAGTACTTC. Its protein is CASSLAWTSKNIQYF.

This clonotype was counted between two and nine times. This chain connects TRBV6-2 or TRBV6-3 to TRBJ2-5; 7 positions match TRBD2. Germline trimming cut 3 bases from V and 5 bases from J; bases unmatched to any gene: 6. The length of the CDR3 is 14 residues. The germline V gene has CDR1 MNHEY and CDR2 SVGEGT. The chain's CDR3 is CASSYSGTIETQYF. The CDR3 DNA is TGTGCCAGCAGTTATTCCGGGACTATCGAGACCCAGTACTTC.